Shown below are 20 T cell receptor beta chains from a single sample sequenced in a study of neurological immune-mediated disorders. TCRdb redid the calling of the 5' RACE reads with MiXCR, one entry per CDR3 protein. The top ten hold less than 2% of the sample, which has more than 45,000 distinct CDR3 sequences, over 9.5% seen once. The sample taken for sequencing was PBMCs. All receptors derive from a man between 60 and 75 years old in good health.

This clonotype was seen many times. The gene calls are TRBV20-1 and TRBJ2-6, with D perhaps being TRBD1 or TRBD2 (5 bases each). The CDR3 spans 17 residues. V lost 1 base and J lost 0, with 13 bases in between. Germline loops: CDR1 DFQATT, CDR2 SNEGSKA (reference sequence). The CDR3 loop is CSARARWGNSGANVLTF. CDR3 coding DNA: TGCAGTGCTAGAGCCCGGTGGGGGAACTCTGGGGCCAACGTCCTGACTTTC.

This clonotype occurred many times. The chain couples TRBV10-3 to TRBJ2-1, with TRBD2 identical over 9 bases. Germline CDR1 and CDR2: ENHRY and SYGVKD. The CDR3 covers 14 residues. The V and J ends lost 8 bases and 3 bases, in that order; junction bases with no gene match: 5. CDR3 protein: CAIGPSGDYNEQFF. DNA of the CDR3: TGTGCCATCGGGCCTAGCGGGGACTACAATGAGCAGTTCTTC.

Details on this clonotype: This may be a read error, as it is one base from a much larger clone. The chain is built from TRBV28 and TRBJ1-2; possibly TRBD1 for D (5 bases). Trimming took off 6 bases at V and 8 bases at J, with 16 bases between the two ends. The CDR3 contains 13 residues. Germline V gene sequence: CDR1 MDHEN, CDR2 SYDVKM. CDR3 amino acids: CASSATGGEGYTF. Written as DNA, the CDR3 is TGTGCCAGCAGCGCAACGGGGGGGGAGGGCTACACCTTC.

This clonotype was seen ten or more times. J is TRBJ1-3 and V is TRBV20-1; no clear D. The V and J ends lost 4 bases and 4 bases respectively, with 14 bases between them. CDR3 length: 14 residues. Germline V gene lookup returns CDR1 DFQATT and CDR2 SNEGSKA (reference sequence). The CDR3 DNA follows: TGCAGTGCTACCCGGGGAGGACTCGGAAACACCATATATTTT. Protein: CSATRGGLGNTIYF.

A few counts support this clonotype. Here the CDR3 reads CASSLYRETQYF. The CDR3 bases are TGTGCCAGCAGCCTCTATAGAGAGACCCAGTACTTC. The chain combines TRBV3-1 with TRBJ2-5, with D uncertain. Between the trimmed V and J ends, which lost 4 bases and 4 bases, there was a span of 7 bases. Germline lookup yields CDR1 LGHDT and CDR2 YNNKEL (reference sequence). The CDR3 runs to 12 residues.

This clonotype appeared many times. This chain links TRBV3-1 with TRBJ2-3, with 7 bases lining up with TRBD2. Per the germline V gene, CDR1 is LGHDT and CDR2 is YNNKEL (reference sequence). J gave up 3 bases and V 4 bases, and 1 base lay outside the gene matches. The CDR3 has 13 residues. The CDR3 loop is CASSPGGTDTQYF. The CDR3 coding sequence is TGTGCCAGCAGCCCCGGGGGGACAGATACGCAGTATTTT.

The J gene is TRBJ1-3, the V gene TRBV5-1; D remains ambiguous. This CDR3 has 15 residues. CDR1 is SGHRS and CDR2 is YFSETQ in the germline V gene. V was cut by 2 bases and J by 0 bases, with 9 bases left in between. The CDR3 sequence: CASSLGSSSGNTIYF. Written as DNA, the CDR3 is TGCGCCAGCAGCTTAGGCAGTAGCTCTGGAAACACCATATATTTT.

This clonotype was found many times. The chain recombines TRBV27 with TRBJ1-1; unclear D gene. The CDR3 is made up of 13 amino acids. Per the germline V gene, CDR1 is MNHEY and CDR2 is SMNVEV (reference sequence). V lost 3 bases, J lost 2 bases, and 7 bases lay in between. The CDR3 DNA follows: TGTGCCAGCAGTTTGAGCGTAAACACTGAAGCTTTCTTT. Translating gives CASSLSVNTEAFF.

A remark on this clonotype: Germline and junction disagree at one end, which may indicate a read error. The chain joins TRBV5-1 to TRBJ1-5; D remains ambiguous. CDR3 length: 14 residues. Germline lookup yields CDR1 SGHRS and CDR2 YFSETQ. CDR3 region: CASSLCGTDHPQHF. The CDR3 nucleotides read TGCGCCAGCAGCTTGTGTGGCACCGATCATCCCCAGCATTTT.

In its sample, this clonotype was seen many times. DNA for the CDR3: TGTGCCAGCAGTTTAGGAGGGATAAATGGCTACACCTTC. The encoded protein is CASSLGGINGYTF. The chain recombines TRBV27 with TRBJ1-2, with D hard to call. This CDR3 contains 13 residues. Germline CDR1 and CDR2: MNHEY and SMNVEV (reference sequence). Trimming shortened V by 2 bases and J by 6 bases, and 10 bases separated the two germline ends.

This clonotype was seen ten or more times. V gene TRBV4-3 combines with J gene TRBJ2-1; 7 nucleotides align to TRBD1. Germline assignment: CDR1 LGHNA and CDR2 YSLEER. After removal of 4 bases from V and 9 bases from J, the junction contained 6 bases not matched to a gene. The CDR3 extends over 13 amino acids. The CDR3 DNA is TGCGCCAGCAGCCTAAGGGGGCAGGTTGAGCAGTTCTTC. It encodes CASSLRGQVEQFF.

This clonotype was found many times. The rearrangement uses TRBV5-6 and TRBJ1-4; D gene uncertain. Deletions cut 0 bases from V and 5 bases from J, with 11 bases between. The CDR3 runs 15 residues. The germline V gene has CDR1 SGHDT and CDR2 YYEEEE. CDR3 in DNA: TGTGCCAGCAGCTTGGCAAGGGCTCCGAATGAAAAACTGTTTTTT. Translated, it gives CASSLARAPNEKLFF.

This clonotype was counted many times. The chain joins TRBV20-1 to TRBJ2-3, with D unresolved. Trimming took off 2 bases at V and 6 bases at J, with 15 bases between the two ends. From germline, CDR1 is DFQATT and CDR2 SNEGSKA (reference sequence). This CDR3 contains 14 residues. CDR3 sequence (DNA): TGCAGTGCTAGAAAACACGGACCTGATGATACGCAGTATTTT. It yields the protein CSARKHGPDDTQYF.

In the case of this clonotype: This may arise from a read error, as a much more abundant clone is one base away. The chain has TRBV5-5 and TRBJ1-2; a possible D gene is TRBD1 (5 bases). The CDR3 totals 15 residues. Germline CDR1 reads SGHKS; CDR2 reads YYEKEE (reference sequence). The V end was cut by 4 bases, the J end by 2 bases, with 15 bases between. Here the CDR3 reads CASSLGGAGNYGYTF. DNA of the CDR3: TGTGCCAGCAGCCTGGGTGGGGCAGGGAACTATGGCTACACCTTC.

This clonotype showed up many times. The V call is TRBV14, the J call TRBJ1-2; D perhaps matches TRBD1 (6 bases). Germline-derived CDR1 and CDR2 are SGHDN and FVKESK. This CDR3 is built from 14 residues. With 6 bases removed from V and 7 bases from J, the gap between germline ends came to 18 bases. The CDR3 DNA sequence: TGTGCCAGCAGGTTATCGGGGGGCATCCCTGGCTACACCTTC. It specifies CASRLSGGIPGYTF.

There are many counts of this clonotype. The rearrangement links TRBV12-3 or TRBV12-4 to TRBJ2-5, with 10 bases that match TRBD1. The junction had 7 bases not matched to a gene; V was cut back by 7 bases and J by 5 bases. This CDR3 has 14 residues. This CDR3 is CASTLGQGLETQYF. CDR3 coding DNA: TGTGCCAGCACCTTGGGACAGGGGTTGGAGACCCAGTACTTC.

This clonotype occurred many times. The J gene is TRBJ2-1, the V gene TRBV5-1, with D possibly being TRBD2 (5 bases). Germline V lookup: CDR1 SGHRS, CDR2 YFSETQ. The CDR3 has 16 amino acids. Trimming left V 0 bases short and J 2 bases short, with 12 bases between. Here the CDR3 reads CASSLAGSPAYNEQFF. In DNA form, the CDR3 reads TGCGCCAGCAGCTTGGCGGGGTCCCCAGCCTACAATGAGCAGTTCTTC.

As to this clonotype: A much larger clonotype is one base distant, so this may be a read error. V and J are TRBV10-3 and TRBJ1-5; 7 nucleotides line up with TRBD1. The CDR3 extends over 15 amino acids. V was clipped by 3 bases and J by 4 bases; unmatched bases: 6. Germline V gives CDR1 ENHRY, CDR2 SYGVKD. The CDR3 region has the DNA TGTGCCATCAGTGATGAGAACAGGGGAAATCAGCCCCAGCATTTT. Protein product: CAISDENRGNQPQHF.

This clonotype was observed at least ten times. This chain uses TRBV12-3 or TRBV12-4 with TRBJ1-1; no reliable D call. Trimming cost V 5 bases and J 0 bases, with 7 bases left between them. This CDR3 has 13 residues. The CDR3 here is CASSNQLNTEAFF. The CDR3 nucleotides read TGTGCCAGCAGTAACCAATTGAACACTGAAGCTTTCTTT.

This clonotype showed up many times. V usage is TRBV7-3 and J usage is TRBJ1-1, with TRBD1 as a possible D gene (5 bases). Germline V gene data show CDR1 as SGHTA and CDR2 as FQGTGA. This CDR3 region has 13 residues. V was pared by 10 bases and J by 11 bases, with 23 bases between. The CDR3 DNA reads TGTGCCACCTCCCCCGGGGTACAGGAGAGGGCTTTCTTT. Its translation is CATSPGVQERAFF.